This T cell receptor (beta chain) was retrieved from a study of vaccination effects on CD4 cells after COVID-19. Findings of the study overall: The study dataset contains few convalescent patients and includes no early post-infection timepoints.

Sequencing used immunoSEQ multiplex PCR; TCRdb keeps in-frame clones, though not all of them. The repertoire holds 66,000 or so clones, approximately 80% seen once, with more than 2% in the top ten. This CDR3 is built from 16 residues. Germline V CDR1 and CDR2: LGHNA, YNFKEQ. The ends were cut back, 0 bases at V and 2 bases at J, with 11 bases in the middle. On this clone: Antigen unknown.

Scientists isolated CD4+ T cells after an approximately 10-day culture period ended. Two doses of BNT162b2 or mRNA-1273 vaccine were administered to participants. The sequenced sample was CD4+ T cells from PBMCs cultured without peptide, obtained after COVID-19 vaccination. The clonotype comes from a human donor who received a COVID-19 vaccine. The V gene is TRBV4-2, the J gene TRBJ1-5, with D maybe TRBD1 (6 bases). CDR3 bases: TGTGCCAGCAGCCAAGAGGGGGGCGCGGGCAATCAGCCCCAGCATTTT. Protein sequence: CASSQEGGAGNQPQHF.